These T cell receptor beta chains were read from a single sample in a study of OX40 agonist ivuxolimab in advanced cancers. Some clones are missing from TCRdb's copy, which holds only in-frame ones; the method was immunoSEQ multiplex PCR. The repertoire includes about 69,000 clones, about nine tenths of them detected once, and under 4.5% sits in the top ten. The sequencing used CD4+ or CD8+ T cells sorted from blood, collected in a trial of the OX40 agonist ivuxolimab. Source of these receptors: an adult with an advanced solid tumor such as melanoma, head and neck, liver or kidney cancer. Each CDR3 is given with its conserved first and last residue. The D gene is left open where the match is weak. Clone size is not always given. Where it is, it says once, few, many or a class for expanded clones.

v_call	j_call	clone_size	d_call	cdr3_nt	cdr3_aa
TRBV28	TRBJ1-1	NA	TRBD1	TGTGCCAGCAGAAGCAGGGGGGACACTGAAGCTTTCTTT	CASRSRGDTEAFF
TRBV2	TRBJ1-2	few	NA	TGTGCCAGCAGGACCGGTCAGGGCTATGGCTACACCTTC	CASRTGQGYGYTF
TRBV27	TRBJ2-7	NA	NA	TGTGCCAGCCGATTAGGGGGAGGCACCTACGAGCAGTACTTC	CASRLGGGTYEQYF
TRBV15	TRBJ1-6	NA	NA	TGTGCCACCAGCAGAGAGAGGAGGCATAATTCACCCCTCCACTTT	CATSRERRHNSPLHF
TRBV7-6	TRBJ2-3	NA	NA	TGTGCCAGCAGCTTATCTAGCGTTAGCACAGATACGCAGTATTTT	CASSLSSVSTDTQYF
TRBV28	TRBJ2-1	NA	NA	TGTGCCAGCACTGGGAATTACAATGAGCAGTTCTTC	CASTGNYNEQFF
TRBV11-2	TRBJ2-2	once	NA	TGTGCCAGCTCCTCGTCCCGTACGAACACCGGGGAGCTGTTTTTT	CASSSSRTNTGELFF
TRBV7-9	TRBJ1-2	few	NA	TGTGCCAGCAGCCGGACAGTGGGCTACACCTTC	CASSRTVGYTF
TRBV13	TRBJ2-7	NA	NA	TGTGCCAGCAGTCTGACGGGTACCTACGAGCAGTACTTC	CASSLTGTYEQYF
TRBV16	TRBJ1-2	NA	TRBD1	TGTGCCAGCAGCCAATTACAGGGGCGTACTAACTATGGCTACACCTTC	CASSQLQGRTNYGYTF
TRBV5-1	TRBJ2-2	NA	NA	TGCGCCAGCAGTGAGGCAGGGAACACCGGGGAGCTGTTTTTT	CASSEAGNTGELFF
TRBV2	TRBJ2-1	NA	TRBD2	TGTGCCAGCAGGGAAGGCGGGACTAGCGGGAGGTATGAGCAGTTCTTC	CASREGGTSGRYEQFF
TRBV5-1	TRBJ2-5	NA	NA	TGCGCCAGCTCTGCGGGGTCCCAAGAGACCCAGTACTTC	CASSAGSQETQYF
TRBV27	TRBJ1-3	NA	NA	TGTGCCAGCAGTTTCCGGCGCTCTGGAAACACCATATATTTT	CASSFRRSGNTIYF
TRBV28	TRBJ2-5	NA	NA	TGTGCCAGCAGCTACCAGGGGGGTACACGAGAGACCCAGTACTTC	CASSYQGGTRETQYF
TRBV18	TRBJ2-7	NA	NA	TGTGCCAGCTCATCGGGATCAGGGAGCTCCTACGAGCAGTACTTC	CASSSGSGSSYEQYF
TRBV27	TRBJ1-4	few	NA	TGTGCCAGCAGTTCAACCTGGGACCTCCGGCAAGAAAAACTGTTTTTT	CASSSTWDLRQEKLFF
TRBV5-5	TRBJ2-3	NA	NA	TGTGCCAGCACTTCAGGGCCAACAAGGGTGTATTTT	CASTSGPTRVYF
TRBV18	TRBJ2-5	few	NA	TGTGCCAGCTCACCACAGCCAGAGATGTACTTC	CASSPQPEMYF
TRBV6-8	TRBJ1-2	NA	NA	TGTGCCAGCAGTGATCAGACGGGGACTGGCTACACCTTC	CASSDQTGTGYTF
TRBV18	TRBJ2-7	NA	NA	TGTGCCAGCTCCCCAACGGGGGATACGTGGTACGAGCAGTACTTC	CASSPTGDTWYEQYF
TRBV19	TRBJ2-7	NA	NA	TGTGCCAGTAGTAGTCCCGGGACATTATTAGGCGAGCAGTACTTC	CASSSPGTLLGEQYF
TRBV18	TRBJ2-7	NA	TRBD2	TGTGCCAGCTCACCACGGGGCGGGAGTGCCGTCTACGAGCAGTACTTC	CASSPRGGSAVYEQYF